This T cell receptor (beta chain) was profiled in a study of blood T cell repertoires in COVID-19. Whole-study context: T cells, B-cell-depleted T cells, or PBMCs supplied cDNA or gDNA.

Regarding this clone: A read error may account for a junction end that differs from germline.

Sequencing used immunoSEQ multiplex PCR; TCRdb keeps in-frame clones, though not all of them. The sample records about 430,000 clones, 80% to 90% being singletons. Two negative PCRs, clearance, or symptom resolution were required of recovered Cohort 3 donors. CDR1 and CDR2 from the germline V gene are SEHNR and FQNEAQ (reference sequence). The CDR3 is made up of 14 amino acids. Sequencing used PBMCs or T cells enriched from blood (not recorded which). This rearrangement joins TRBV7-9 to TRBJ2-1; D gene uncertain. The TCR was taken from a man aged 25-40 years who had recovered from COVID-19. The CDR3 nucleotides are TGTGCCAGCAGCTTAGCCCACCCTTACACTGAGCAGTTCTTC. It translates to CASSLAHPYTEQFF.